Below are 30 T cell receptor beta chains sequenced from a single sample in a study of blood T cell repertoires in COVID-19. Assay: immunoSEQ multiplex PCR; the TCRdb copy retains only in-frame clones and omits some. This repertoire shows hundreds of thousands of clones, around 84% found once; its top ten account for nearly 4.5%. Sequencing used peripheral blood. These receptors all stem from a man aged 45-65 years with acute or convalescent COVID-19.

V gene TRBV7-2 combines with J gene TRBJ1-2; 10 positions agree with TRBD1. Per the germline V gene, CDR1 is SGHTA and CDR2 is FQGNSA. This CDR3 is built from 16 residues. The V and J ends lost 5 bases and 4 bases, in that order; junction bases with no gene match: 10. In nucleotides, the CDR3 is TGTGCCAGCAGCGCATCCGGGACAGGGGAAGTCTATGGCTACACCTTC. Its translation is CASSASGTGEVYGYTF.

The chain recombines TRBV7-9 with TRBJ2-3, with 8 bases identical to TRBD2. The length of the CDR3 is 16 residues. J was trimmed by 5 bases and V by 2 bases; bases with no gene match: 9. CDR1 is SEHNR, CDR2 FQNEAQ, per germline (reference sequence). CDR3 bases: TGTGCCAGCAGCTTAAGGCTTGGGACTAGTAGAGATACGCAGTATTTT. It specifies CASSLRLGTSRDTQYF.

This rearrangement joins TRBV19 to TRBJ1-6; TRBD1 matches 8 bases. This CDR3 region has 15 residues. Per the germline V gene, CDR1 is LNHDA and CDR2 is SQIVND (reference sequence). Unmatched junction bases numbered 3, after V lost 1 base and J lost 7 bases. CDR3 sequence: CASSIVWTGNSPLHF. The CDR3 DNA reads TGTGCCAGTAGTATAGTCTGGACAGGGAATTCACCCCTCCACTTT. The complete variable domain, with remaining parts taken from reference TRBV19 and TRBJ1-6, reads DGGITQSPKYLFRKEGQNVTLSCEQNLNHDAMYWYRQDPGQGLRLIYYSQIVNDFQKGDIAEGYSVSREKKESFPLTVTSAQKNPTAFYLCASSIVWTGNSPLHFGNGTRLTVT.

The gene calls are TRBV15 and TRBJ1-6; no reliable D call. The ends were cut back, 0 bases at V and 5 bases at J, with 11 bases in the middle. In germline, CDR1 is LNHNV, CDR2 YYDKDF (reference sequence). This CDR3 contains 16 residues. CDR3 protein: CATSRDGHNNNSPLHF. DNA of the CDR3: TGTGCCACCAGCAGAGATGGGCACAACAATAATTCACCCCTCCACTTT.

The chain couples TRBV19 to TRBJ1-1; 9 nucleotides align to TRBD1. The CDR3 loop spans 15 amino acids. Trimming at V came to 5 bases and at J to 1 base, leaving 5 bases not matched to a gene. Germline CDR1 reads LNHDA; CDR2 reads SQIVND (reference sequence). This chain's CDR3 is CASSSGTGPNTEAFF. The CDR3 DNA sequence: TGTGCCAGTAGTTCCGGGACAGGGCCGAACACTGAAGCTTTCTTT.

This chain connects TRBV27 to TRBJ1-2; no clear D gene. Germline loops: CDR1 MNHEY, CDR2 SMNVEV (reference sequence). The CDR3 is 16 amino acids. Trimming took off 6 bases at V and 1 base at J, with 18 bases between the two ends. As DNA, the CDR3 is TGTGCCAGCAGCCGCTGGGGAGGTCAAAGTAACTATGGCTACACCTTC. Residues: CASSRWGGQSNYGYTF.

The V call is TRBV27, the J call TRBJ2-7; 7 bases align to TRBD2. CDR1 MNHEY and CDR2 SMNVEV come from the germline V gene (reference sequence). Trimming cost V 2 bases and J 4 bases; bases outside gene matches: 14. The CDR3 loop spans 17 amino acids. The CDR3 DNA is TGTGCCAGCAGTTTAAGTCTAGTAAAGGGACTACTTTACGAGCAGTACTTC. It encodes CASSLSLVKGLLYEQYF.

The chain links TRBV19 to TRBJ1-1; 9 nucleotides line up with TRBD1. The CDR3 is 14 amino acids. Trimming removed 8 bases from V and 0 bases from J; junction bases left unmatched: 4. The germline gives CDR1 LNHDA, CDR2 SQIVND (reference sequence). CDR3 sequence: CASHRGQVNTEAFF. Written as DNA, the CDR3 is TGTGCCAGTCACAGGGGGCAGGTGAACACTGAAGCTTTCTTT.

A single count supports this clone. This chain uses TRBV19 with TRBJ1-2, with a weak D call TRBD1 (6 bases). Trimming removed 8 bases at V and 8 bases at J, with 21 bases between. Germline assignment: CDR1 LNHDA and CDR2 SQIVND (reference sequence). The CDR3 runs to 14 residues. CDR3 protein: CASRLGRSQGGYTF. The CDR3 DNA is TGTGCCAGTCGCCTCGGACGGAGCCAGGGGGGCTACACCTTC.

CDR3 in amino acids: CASSRGSGGNIQYF. The CDR3 region has the DNA TGCGCCAGCAGCCGCGGGTCGGGGGGAAACATTCAGTACTTC. V is TRBV5-1 and J is TRBJ2-4; TRBD2 aligns across 7 bases. V trimming: 4 bases; J trimming: 6 bases; junction bases outside the gene matches: 7. This CDR3 contains 14 residues. The germline V gene has CDR1 SGHRS and CDR2 YFSETQ.

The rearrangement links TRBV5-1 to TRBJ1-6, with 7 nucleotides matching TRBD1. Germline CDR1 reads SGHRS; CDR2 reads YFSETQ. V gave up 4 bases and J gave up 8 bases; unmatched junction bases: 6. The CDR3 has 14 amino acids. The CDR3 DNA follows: TGCGCCAGCAGCCCGGGACAGAAGGATTCACCCCTCCACTTT. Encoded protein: CASSPGQKDSPLHF.

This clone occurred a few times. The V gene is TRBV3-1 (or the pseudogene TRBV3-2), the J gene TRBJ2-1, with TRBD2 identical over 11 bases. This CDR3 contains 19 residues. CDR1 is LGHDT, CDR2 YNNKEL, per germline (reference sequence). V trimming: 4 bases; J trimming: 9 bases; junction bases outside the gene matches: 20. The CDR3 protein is CASSPQGGLAGGGHSEQFF. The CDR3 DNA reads TGTGCCAGCAGCCCGCAAGGTGGCCTAGCGGGGGGAGGGCACAGTGAGCAGTTCTTC.

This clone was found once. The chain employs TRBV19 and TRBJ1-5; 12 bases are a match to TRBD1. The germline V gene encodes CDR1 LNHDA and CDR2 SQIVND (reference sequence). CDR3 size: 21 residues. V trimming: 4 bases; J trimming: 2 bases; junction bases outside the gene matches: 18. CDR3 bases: TGTGCCAGTAGTAACCCTCAGTGGGACAGGGGGCGACGGAGGGGCAATCAGCCCCAGCATTTT. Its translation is CASSNPQWDRGRRRGNQPQHF.

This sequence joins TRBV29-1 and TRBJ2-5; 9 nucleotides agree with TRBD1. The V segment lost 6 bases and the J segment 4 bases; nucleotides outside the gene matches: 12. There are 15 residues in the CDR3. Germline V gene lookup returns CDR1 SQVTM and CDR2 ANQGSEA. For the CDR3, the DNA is TGCAGCGTCGAGCCCTGGGACAGGGCGTCAGAGACCCAGTACTTC. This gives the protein CSVEPWDRASETQYF. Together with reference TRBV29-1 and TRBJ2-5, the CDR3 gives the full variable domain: SAVISQKPSRDICQRGTSLTIQCQVDSQVTMMFWYRQQPGQSLTLIATANQGSEATYESGFVIDKFPISRPNLTFSTLTVSNMSPEDSSIYLCSVEPWDRASETQYFGPGTRLLVL.

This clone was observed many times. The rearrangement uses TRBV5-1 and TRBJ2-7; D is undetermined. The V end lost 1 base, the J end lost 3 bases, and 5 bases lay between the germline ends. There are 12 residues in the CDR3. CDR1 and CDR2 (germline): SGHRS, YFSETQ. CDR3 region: CASSLNFYEQYF. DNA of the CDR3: TGCGCCAGCAGCTTGAACTTCTACGAGCAGTACTTC.

The CDR3 protein is CASSAPDRTGGTDTQYF. CDR3 DNA: TGTGCCAGCAGCGCGCCTGACCGGACAGGGGGCACAGATACGCAGTATTTT. The chain joins TRBV7-9 to TRBJ2-3, with 9 bases that match TRBD1. CDR3 length: 17 amino acids. V lost 5 bases to trimming and J lost 1 base; unmatched junction nucleotides: 10. The germline gives CDR1 SEHNR, CDR2 FQNEAQ (reference sequence).

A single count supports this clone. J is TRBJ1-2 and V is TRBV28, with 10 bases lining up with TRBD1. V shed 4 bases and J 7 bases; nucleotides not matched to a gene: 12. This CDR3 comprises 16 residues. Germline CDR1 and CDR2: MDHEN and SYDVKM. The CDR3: CASSSPPGQGMRGYTF. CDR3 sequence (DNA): TGTGCCAGCAGTTCACCGCCGGGACAGGGGATGCGTGGCTACACCTTC.

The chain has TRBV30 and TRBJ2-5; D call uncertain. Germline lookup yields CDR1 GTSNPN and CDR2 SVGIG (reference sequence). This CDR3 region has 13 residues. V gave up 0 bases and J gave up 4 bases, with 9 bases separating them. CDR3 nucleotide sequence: TGTGCCTGGAGTGTACGGTCTCGAGAGACCCAGTACTTC. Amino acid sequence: CAWSVRSRETQYF.

The CDR3 DNA is TGCGCCAGCAGCTTGGGACAGGGGGCAGGAAACACTGAAGCTTTCTTT. Translation: CASSLGQGAGNTEAFF. The V call is TRBV5-1, the J call TRBJ1-1; 10 bases agree with TRBD1. CDR3 size: 16 residues. The V gene's germline CDR1 is SGHRS and CDR2 YFSETQ. V dropped 0 bases and J dropped 2; count of bases not matched to a gene: 4.

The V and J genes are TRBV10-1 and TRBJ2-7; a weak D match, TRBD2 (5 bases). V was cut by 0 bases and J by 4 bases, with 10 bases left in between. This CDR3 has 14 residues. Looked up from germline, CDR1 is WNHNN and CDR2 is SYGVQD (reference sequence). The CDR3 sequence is CASSESGRAYEQYF. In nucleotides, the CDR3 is TGCGCCAGCAGTGAGTCTGGGCGGGCGTACGAGCAGTACTTC.

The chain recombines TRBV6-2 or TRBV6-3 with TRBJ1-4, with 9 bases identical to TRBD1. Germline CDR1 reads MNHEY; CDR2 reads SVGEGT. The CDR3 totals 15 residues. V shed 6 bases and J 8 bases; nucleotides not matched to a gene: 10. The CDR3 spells CASSDPGTGSEKLFF. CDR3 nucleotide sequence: TGTGCCAGCAGCGACCCCGGGACAGGGTCGGAAAAACTGTTTTTT.

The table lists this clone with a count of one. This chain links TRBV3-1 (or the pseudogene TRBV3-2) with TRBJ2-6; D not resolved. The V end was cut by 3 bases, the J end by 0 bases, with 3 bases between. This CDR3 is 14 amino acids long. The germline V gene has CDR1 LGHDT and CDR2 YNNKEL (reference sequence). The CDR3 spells CASSQSSGANVLTF. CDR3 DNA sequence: TGTGCCAGCAGCCAGAGCTCTGGGGCCAACGTCCTGACTTTC.

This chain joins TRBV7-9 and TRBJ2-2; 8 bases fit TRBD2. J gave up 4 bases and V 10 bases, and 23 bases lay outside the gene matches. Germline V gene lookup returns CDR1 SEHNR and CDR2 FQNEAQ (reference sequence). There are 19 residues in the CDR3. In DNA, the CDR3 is TGTGCCATTCCACCGCGGCAGCTAGCGGGCTACTCGGGCACCGGGGAGCTGTTTTTT. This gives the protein CAIPPRQLAGYSGTGELFF.

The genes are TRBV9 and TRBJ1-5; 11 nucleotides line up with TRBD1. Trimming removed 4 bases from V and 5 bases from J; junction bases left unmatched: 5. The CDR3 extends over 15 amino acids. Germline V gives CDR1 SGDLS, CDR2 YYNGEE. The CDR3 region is CASSFGTGGYQPQHF. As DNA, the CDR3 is TGTGCCAGCAGCTTCGGGACAGGGGGATATCAGCCCCAGCATTTT. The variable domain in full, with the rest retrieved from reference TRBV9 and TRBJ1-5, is DSGVTQTPKHLITATGQRVTLRCSPRSGDLSVYWYQQSLDQGLQFLIQYYNGEERAKGNILERFSAQQFPDLHSELNLSSLELGDSALYFCASSFGTGGYQPQHFGDGTRLSIL.

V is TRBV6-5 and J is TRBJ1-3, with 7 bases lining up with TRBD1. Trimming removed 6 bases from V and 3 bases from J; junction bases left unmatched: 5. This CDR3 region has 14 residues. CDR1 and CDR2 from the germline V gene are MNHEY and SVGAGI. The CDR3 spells CASRRTGVGNTIYF. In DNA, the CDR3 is TGTGCCAGCAGGCGTACAGGGGTTGGAAACACCATATATTTT.

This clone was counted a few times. This CDR3 reads CASSRPPYRGTGELFF. The CDR3 DNA reads TGTGCCAGTAGTAGACCACCTTACAGGGGGACCGGGGAGCTGTTTTTT. The chain combines TRBV19 with TRBJ2-2; 8 nucleotides line up with TRBD1. Germline lookup yields CDR1 LNHDA and CDR2 SQIVND (reference sequence). The CDR3 has 16 residues. Trimming at V came to 4 bases and at J to 5 bases, leaving 9 bases not matched to a gene.

The CDR3 sequence: CASSFTSTSNYGYTF. For the CDR3, the DNA is TGTGCCAGCAGTTTCACCTCGACATCGAACTATGGCTACACCTTC. V and J are TRBV27 and TRBJ1-2; no firm D call. The CDR3 length is 15 residues. The germline V and J ends were trimmed by 3 bases and 2 bases, with 13 bases remaining between them. CDR1 and CDR2 from the germline V gene are MNHEY and SMNVEV (reference sequence).

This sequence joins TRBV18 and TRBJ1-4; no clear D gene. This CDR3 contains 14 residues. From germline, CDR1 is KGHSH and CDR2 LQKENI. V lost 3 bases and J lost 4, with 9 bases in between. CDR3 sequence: CASSPGRNNEKLFF. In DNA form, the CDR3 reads TGTGCCAGCTCACCTGGCAGGAATAATGAAAAACTGTTTTTT.

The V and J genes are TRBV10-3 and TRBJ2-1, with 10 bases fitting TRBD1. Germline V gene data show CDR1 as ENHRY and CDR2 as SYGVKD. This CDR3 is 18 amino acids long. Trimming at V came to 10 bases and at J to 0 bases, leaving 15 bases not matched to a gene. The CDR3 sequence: CATTPTGGHPSSYNEQFF. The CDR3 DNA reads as TGTGCCACTACGCCGACAGGGGGCCACCCCAGCTCCTACAATGAGCAGTTCTTC.

CDR3 DNA: TGTGCCAGCAGTCCATTACAGGGAGATGGCTACACCTTC. Translation: CASSPLQGDGYTF. This chain links TRBV12-3 or TRBV12-4 with TRBJ1-2; tentatively, D is TRBD1 (6 bases). The CDR3 has 13 residues. The V end lost 5 bases, the J end lost 6 bases, and 13 bases lay between the germline ends.